One and the same sample provided the 17 T cell receptor beta chains below, sequenced in a study of response to subunit inactivated influenza vaccine. TCRdb itself ran the RT-PCR reads through MiXCR, one entry per CDR3 protein. The sample consists of around 490,000 distinct CDR3 sequences, approximately 7.6% of them appearing once. The sample was PBMCs from blood, taken less than 25 months after vaccination. Receptor source: a man aged 45-69 years who received an inactivated influenza vaccine.

The chain couples TRBV12-3 or TRBV12-4 to TRBJ2-1; D remains unclear. This CDR3 is 13 amino acids long. The V gene lost 6 bases and the J gene lost 6 bases, with 12 bases spanning the gap. The chain's CDR3 is CASRPLSSNEQFF. The CDR3 DNA reads TGTGCCAGCAGGCCCTTGTCCAGCAATGAGCAGTTCTTC.

This clonotype was seen a handful of times. The chain joins TRBV6-5 to TRBJ1-2; TRBD1 agrees at 7 bases. Trimming cost V 0 bases and J 7 bases; bases outside gene matches: 5. The CDR3 is made up of 14 amino acids. The V gene's germline CDR1 is MNHEY and CDR2 SVGAGI. The CDR3 region has the DNA TGTGCCAGCAGTTACTCTGACAGGGACGGTGGCTACACCTTC. Amino acid sequence: CASSYSDRDGGYTF.

The chain joins TRBV12-3 or TRBV12-4 to TRBJ2-5; D is unresolved. This CDR3 comprises 17 residues. Trimming removed 6 bases at V and 0 bases at J, with 20 bases between. CDR3 coding DNA: TGTGCCAGCAGCCCCCTCCCAGTTGGGGTGTACCAAGAGACCCAGTACTTC. Translated: CASSPLPVGVYQETQYF.

This clonotype has ten or more counts. The gene calls are TRBV6-5 and TRBJ1-6; 10 positions match TRBD1. Germline trimming cut 2 bases from V and 9 bases from J; bases unmatched to any gene: 7. CDR3 length equals 16 residues. Germline-derived CDR1 and CDR2 are MNHEY and SVGAGI. CDR3 nucleotide sequence: TGTGCCAGCAGTTACCCAGGGACAGGGGCTCCTTCACCCCTCCACTTT. It is translated as CASSYPGTGAPSPLHF.

V gene TRBV20-1 combines with J gene TRBJ1-5; D unresolved. CDR1 and CDR2 from the germline V gene are DFQATT and SNEGSKA (reference sequence). The CDR3 has 12 residues. V was clipped by 1 base and J by 7 bases, with 8 bases between them. The CDR3 DNA follows: TGCAGTGCTAGAGTGGAATTGCAGCCCCAGCATTTT. Residues: CSARVELQPQHF.

This clonotype was seen only a few times. The V and J genes are TRBV28 and TRBJ1-1; D perhaps matches TRBD1 (5 bases). Trimming removed 6 bases at V and 9 bases at J, with 11 bases between. Germline lookup yields CDR1 MDHEN and CDR2 SYDVKM. This CDR3 region has 11 residues. The CDR3 nucleotides are TGTGCCAGCAGCGGGACTCAACAAGCTTTCTTT. Protein sequence: CASSGTQQAFF.

The chain recombines TRBV7-9 with TRBJ1-5, with TRBD1 matching 7 bases. Per germline, CDR1 SEHNR and CDR2 FQNEAQ (reference sequence). V lost 3 bases to trimming and J lost 1 base; unmatched junction nucleotides: 3. The length of the CDR3 is 15 residues. The CDR3, as DNA: TGTGCCAGCAGCTTTGGGACAGCAAGCAATCAGCCCCAGCATTTT. It translates to CASSFGTASNQPQHF.

This clonotype was seen a handful of times. The chain is built from TRBV4-3 and TRBJ2-3; D call uncertain. The CDR3 contains 16 residues. From germline, CDR1 is LGHNA and CDR2 YSLEER. Trimming removed 1 base from V and 0 bases from J, with 11 bases in between. The CDR3: CASSQGPATSTDTQYF. CDR3 DNA sequence: TGCGCCAGCAGCCAAGGGCCAGCTACTAGCACAGATACGCAGTATTTT.

This clonotype has a handful of counts. This chain connects TRBV18 to TRBJ2-5, with D perhaps TRBD1 (5 bases). Germline CDR1 reads KGHSH; CDR2 reads LQKENI. CDR3 length: 14 residues. V was trimmed by 3 bases and J by 0 bases, leaving 8 bases between them. CDR3 DNA sequence: TGTGCCAGCTCACCGACAGTAAACCAAGAGACCCAGTACTTC. It is translated as CASSPTVNQETQYF.

The chain is built from TRBV3-1 and TRBJ2-7, with 7 bases lining up with TRBD1. V was pared by 0 bases and J by 2 bases, with 13 bases of the junction left unmatched. The germline V gene has CDR1 LGHDT and CDR2 YNNKEL (reference sequence). The CDR3 spans 18 residues. The CDR3 nucleotides are TGTGCCAGCAGCCAAGATCCTGGTAGTAGGGGGCTTACCTACGAGCAGTACTTC. Translated: CASSQDPGSRGLTYEQYF.

The V call is TRBV20-1, the J call TRBJ2-3, with D perhaps matching TRBD2 (6 bases). The CDR3 consists of 12 residues. The germline gives CDR1 DFQATT, CDR2 SNEGSKA (reference sequence). Between the trimmed V and J ends, which lost 3 bases and 6 bases, there was a span of 10 bases. Written as DNA, the CDR3 is TGCAGTGCTAGCGGGAGAGGGGATACGCAGTATTTT. This sequence encodes CSASGRGDTQYF.

The rearrangement links TRBV5-1 to TRBJ1-2, with a weak D call TRBD1 (5 bases). Trimming took 0 bases from V and 0 from J, leaving 9 bases between them. This CDR3 comprises 15 residues. The germline V gene encodes CDR1 SGHRS and CDR2 YFSETQ. CDR3 bases: TGCGCCAGCAGCTTGGCGACAGCTTCTAACTATGGCTACACCTTC. Protein product: CASSLATASNYGYTF.

The chain uses TRBV20-1 and TRBJ1-6; 7 nucleotides match TRBD1. V gave up 0 bases and J gave up 9 bases; unmatched junction bases: 8. The CDR3 contains 15 residues. Germline V CDR1 and CDR2: DFQATT, SNEGSKA (reference sequence). Here the CDR3 DNA reads TGCAGTGCTAGAGATCAGGGGGGAAGAAGTTCACCCCTCCACTTT. Translated, it gives CSARDQGGRSSPLHF.

This clonotype occurred many times. V is TRBV20-1 and J is TRBJ2-2; D remains unclear. Trimming removed 5 bases at V and 2 bases at J, with 12 bases between. CDR3 size: 14 residues. The germline V gene encodes CDR1 DFQATT and CDR2 SNEGSKA (reference sequence). CDR3 in DNA: TGCAGTGCTCGACTCCGACAAAACACCGGGGAGCTGTTTTTT. It translates to CSARLRQNTGELFF.

The table lists this clonotype with many counts. J is TRBJ2-7 and V is TRBV6-1, with 9 bases lining up with TRBD1. V was pared by 6 bases and J by 5 bases, with 8 bases of the junction left unmatched. The germline V gene encodes CDR1 MNHNS and CDR2 SASEGT. The CDR3 contains 14 residues. CDR3 sequence (DNA): TGTGCCAGCAGAAGGACAGGGGTAAACGACGAGCAGTACTTC. It specifies CASRRTGVNDEQYF.

This clonotype occurred many times. This chain joins TRBV6-1 and TRBJ1-6, with 7 bases identical to TRBD1. J was trimmed by 7 bases and V by 5 bases; bases with no gene match: 5. The germline V gene has CDR1 MNHNS and CDR2 SASEGT. The CDR3 totals 14 residues. CDR3 sequence reads: CASSRGTENSPLHF. Here the CDR3 DNA reads TGTGCCAGCAGTAGGGGGACAGAGAATTCACCCCTCCACTTT.

This clonotype has more than one count but fewer than ten. V and J are TRBV3-1 and TRBJ2-7; maybe TRBD1 (5 bases). Germline CDR1 LGHDT, CDR2 YNNKEL (reference sequence). The V and J ends lost 2 bases and 5 bases respectively, with 10 bases between them. This CDR3 has 13 residues. The DNA for the CDR3 is TGTGCCAGCAGCCAATCAGGGCAGGACGAGCAGTACTTC. Its translation: CASSQSGQDEQYF.